This T cell receptor (beta chain) was sequenced during a study of spatial heterogeneity in lung cancer. The wider study: As counted in raw reads, each unique TCR and UMI combination appeared more than ten times on average.

V was pared by 4 bases and J by 6 bases, with 15 bases between. From germline, CDR1 is LGHNA and CDR2 YNFKEQ. The CDR3 consists of 14 residues. Sample share makes this clonotype medium-sized. Each CDR3 protein gets one entry after TCRdb re-called the 5' RACE reads with MiXCR. The table shows roughly 80,000 distinct CDR3 sequences, with over 10% occurring only once. Time point given: sample taken at primary tumor resection. No cells were sorted before sequencing. The whole RNA sequenced was extracted from tumor, nontumor lung or frozen PBMC. The chain carries TRBV4-2 and TRBJ1-2; D is unresolved. This clonotype originated in a male donor with early-stage non-small cell lung cancer. The sample in question was PBMCs, obtained at surgery. CDR3 in DNA: TGTGCCAGCAGCCCCCCTCGGCCGGGAGATGGCTACACCTTC. This codes for CASSPPRPGDGYTF.